Each of the 10 T cell receptor beta chains below was sequenced from the same sample in a study of cytomegalovirus exposure and HLA in healthy donors. The PCR was carried out with 60 Vbeta primers and 13 Jbeta primers. The table came from immunoSEQ multiplex PCR; TCRdb's copy has only in-frame clones and leaves some out. The table records about 210,000 clones, over 60% of them present only once. Sequencing input: PBMCs. Receptors were obtained from a male donor in good health and CMV-seronegative.

The chain couples TRBV5-1 to TRBJ1-4, with D possibly being TRBD1 (6 bases). The ends were cut back, 4 bases at V and 7 bases at J, with 14 bases in the middle. Per the germline V gene, CDR1 is SGHRS and CDR2 is YFSETQ. The CDR3 contains 14 residues. The DNA of the CDR3 is TGCGCCAGCAGCGGTCGAGGGGGGGGTGAAAAACTGTTTTTT. This sequence encodes CASSGRGGGEKLFF.

The chain joins TRBV29-1 to TRBJ1-1; 7 nucleotides align to TRBD1. There are 13 residues in the CDR3. CDR1 is SQVTM, CDR2 ANQGSEA, per germline. Losses at the gene ends were 5 bases for V and 4 bases for J; bases not matched to a gene: 7. The CDR3 sequence: CSVSDRPRTEAFF. For the CDR3, the DNA is TGCAGCGTTTCGGACAGGCCCCGCACTGAAGCTTTCTTT.

J is TRBJ2-1 and V is TRBV27; D is possibly TRBD1 (7 bases). Germline values: CDR1 MNHEY, CDR2 SMNVEV (reference sequence). Trimming stripped 7 bases from V and 7 bases from J, with 17 bases between. CDR3 length: 14 residues. CDR3 sequence: CASNQAAGGNEQFF. The CDR3 DNA follows: TGTGCCAGCAACCAAGCCGCAGGGGGGAATGAGCAGTTCTTC.

There are a few counts of this clone. CDR3 loop: CASSSWRDRGRDGYTF. CDR3 nucleotides: TGTGCCAGCAGCTCATGGCGGGACAGGGGGCGGGATGGCTACACCTTC. This chain uses TRBV5-5 with TRBJ1-2; the match to TRBD1 covers 12 bases. Germline loops: CDR1 SGHKS, CDR2 YYEKEE (reference sequence). After removal of 3 bases from V and 6 bases from J, the junction contained 9 bases not matched to a gene. The CDR3 consists of 16 residues.

The chain links TRBV6-6 to TRBJ1-2, with unresolved D. Between the trimmed V and J ends, which lost 8 bases and 2 bases, there was a span of 12 bases. The CDR3 spans 13 residues. The germline gives CDR1 MNHNY, CDR2 SVGAGI (reference sequence). This CDR3 is CASSPSVNYGYTF. The CDR3 DNA reads as TGTGCCAGCTCCCCCTCGGTCAACTATGGCTACACCTTC.

CDR3 bases: TGTGCCAGCAGATGGGCTAGCGGGGGGTGGGACATTCAGTACTTC. Protein product: CASRWASGGWDIQYF. V gene TRBV2 combines with J gene TRBJ2-4, with 11 bases that match TRBD2. V trimming: 6 bases; J trimming: 8 bases; junction bases outside the gene matches: 9. Germline lookup yields CDR1 SNHLY and CDR2 FYNNEI. The CDR3 totals 15 residues.

The chain couples TRBV14 to TRBJ2-5; 10 nucleotides line up with TRBD2. Germline assignment: CDR1 SGHDN and CDR2 FVKESK. V trimming: 6 bases; J trimming: 3 bases; junction bases outside the gene matches: 7. CDR3 length: 15 amino acids. The CDR3 protein is CASSRRTSGEETQYF. DNA of the CDR3: TGTGCCAGCAGTCGACGGACTAGCGGAGAAGAGACCCAGTACTTC.

The rearrangement joins TRBV4-1 to TRBJ2-7; 8 bases align to TRBD1. V gave up 4 bases and J gave up 6 bases; unmatched junction bases: 2. Germline-derived CDR1 and CDR2 are MGHRA and YSYEKL. This CDR3 is 12 amino acids long. CDR3 sequence reads: CASSRTGSEQYF. The CDR3 DNA reads TGCGCCAGCAGCCGGACAGGGAGCGAGCAGTACTTC.

V usage is TRBV27 and J usage is TRBJ1-1; TRBD1 aligns across 12 bases. Germline assignment: CDR1 MNHEY and CDR2 SMNVEV (reference sequence). This CDR3 spans 14 amino acids. The trim removed 6 bases at V and 3 bases at J, leaving 2 bases unmatched. CDR3 loop: CASSGTGGYTEAFF. DNA of the CDR3: TGTGCCAGCAGCGGGACAGGGGGCTACACTGAAGCTTTCTTT.

This clone was seen once. The genes are TRBV28 and TRBJ2-3; D might be TRBD2 (6 bases). CDR1 is MDHEN, CDR2 SYDVKM, per germline. The CDR3 totals 15 residues. V shed 3 bases and J shed 0 bases, with 10 bases lying between them. In DNA form, the CDR3 reads TGTGCCAGCAGTTTGGGCGGGGACAGCACAGATACGCAGTATTTT. It yields the protein CASSLGGDSTDTQYF. Full variable domain (remainder filled in from reference TRBV28 and TRBJ2-3): DVKVTQSSRYLVKRTGEKVFLECVQDMDHENMFWYRQDPGLGLRLIYFSYDVKMKEKGDIPEGYSVSREKKERFSLILESASTNQTSMYLCASSLGGDSTDTQYFGPGTRLTVL.